The clone carrying this T cell receptor beta chain was seen at least ten times. Its target is unknown. The V gene end was trimmed by 3 bases and the J gene end by 6 bases; junction bases not matched to a gene: 6. The CDR3 extends over 14 amino acids. The germline V gene encodes CDR1 SNHLY and CDR2 FYNNEI. This entry is derived from a study of glioma-infiltrating T cells. Study-wide findings and caveats: Gliomas, especially low-grade, showed above-expected tissue-blood divergence; non-neoplastic patients showed below.

Amplification of TCR alpha and beta CDR3 regions from RNA used iRepertoire nested multiplex PCR. One-step reverse transcription and amplification started from around 100-400 ng of tissue mRNA or PBMC total RNA. TCRdb re-called the multiplex PCR reads through MiXCR, storing one row per CDR3 protein. The table shows under 200,000 distinct CDR3 sequences, with 30% to 40% occurring only once. The sequenced sample was glioma tissue, nonneoplastic brain tissue, or PBMCs (not recorded which). The chain has TRBV2 and TRBJ2-3, with 7 bases matching TRBD2. The receptor was isolated from a human donor with low-grade glioma or glioblastoma, undergoing nonglioma brain surgery, or in good health (not recorded which). CDR3 nucleotides: TGTGCCAGCAGTGATGGGAGGGCCGCGGATACGCAGTATTTT. Its protein is CASSDGRAADTQYF.